This T cell receptor beta chain originates from a study of cytomegalovirus exposure and HLA in healthy donors. Whole-study findings and limits: The study designated 150 or so TCR beta chains cytomegalovirus-associated.

PCR amplification relied on 60 Vbeta primers (plus 13 Jbeta primers). Sequencing used immunoSEQ multiplex PCR; TCRdb keeps in-frame clones, though not all of them. The sample gives around 150,000 clones, roughly nine tenths of which show up once; about 0.9% is in the top ten. V lost 6 bases and J lost 7; bases outside the gene matches: 7. Germline values: CDR1 MNHNS, CDR2 SASEGT. This CDR3 has 14 amino acids. Note on this clone: Its antigen is still unknown.

The source of this sequence is a woman between 25 and 40 years old in good health and CMV-seronegative. Sequencing used PBMCs. The V call is TRBV6-1, the J call TRBJ1-4; 8 bases are shared with TRBD1. CDR3 in DNA: TGTGCCAGCAGAACAGGGGGAGCTGGTGAAAAACTGTTTTTT. Translated: CASRTGGAGEKLFF.